This paragraph reports one T cell receptor (beta chain). Its antigen is currently unknown. The sample belongs to a study of cytomegalovirus exposure and HLA in healthy donors. The CDR3 length is 16 residues. J was trimmed by 6 bases and V by 2 bases; bases with no gene match: 6. Looked up from germline, CDR1 is SGHTA and CDR2 is FQGTGA. The primer mix had 60 Vbeta and 13 Jbeta primers. Libraries were prepared by immunoSEQ multiplex PCR; TCRdb keeps only in-frame clonotypes and omits some of them. Found here are about 120,000 clones, 60% to 85% of them singletons; the top ten hold less than 4%. General study findings and limits: It was reported that the classifier diagnosed cytomegalovirus status with high specificity and sensitivity in both the original and validation cohorts. Several of the most significant clusters appeared linked to common viral pathogens, based on a later analysis.

The source material was PBMCs. The source is a woman aged 25-40 years in good health and CMV-seropositive. The V gene is TRBV7-3, the J gene TRBJ1-6, with 8 bases fitting TRBD1. The CDR3: CASSLEGGTGNSPLHF. The CDR3 DNA follows: TGTGCCAGCAGCTTAGAGGGGGGGACAGGTAATTCACCCCTCCACTTT.